This TCR beta chain was identified during a study of OX40 agonist ivuxolimab in advanced cancers. Study-wide background: Dose-escalation patients' cancers were hepatocellular carcinoma, melanoma, renal cell or head and neck cancer. General study findings and limits: The CD4+ and CD8+ T cells in the blood had expanded clonally by week 6 at 0.1 to 3.0 mg/kg. More expanded clones were found, on average, in CD8+ than in CD4+ T cells.

About this clone itself: As yet, its antigen is unknown.

The protocol was immunoSEQ multiplex PCR, while the TCRdb copy is restricted to in-frame clones and leaves out a portion. The sample contains around 72,000 clones, 70% to 90% of which appear only once. The CDR3 runs 13 residues. Germline V CDR1 and CDR2: SGHNT, YYREEE (reference sequence). The junction had 5 bases not matched to a gene; V was cut back by 6 bases and J by 4 bases. This specimen consisted of CD4+ or CD8+ T cells sorted from blood, obtained in a trial of the OX40 agonist ivuxolimab. The chain is built from TRBV5-4 and TRBJ1-2; 8 bases map to TRBD1. The TCR comes from an adult with an advanced solid tumor such as melanoma, head and neck, liver or kidney cancer. The CDR3 nucleotides are TGTGCCAGCACCCTGGACAGGGCCTATGGCTACACCTTC. This codes for CASTLDRAYGYTF.